What follows are 15 T cell receptor beta chains derived from one specimen sequenced in a study of beta chain features in type 1 diabetes. Study observations and caveats: There was a moderate but significant shortening of TCRB CDR3s in all four CD4+ subsets of Type 1 diabetes patients.

These receptors lack a known antigen. The study reverse transcribed the entire isolated RNA, so it sequenced expressed TCRB transcripts. Repertoires were generated with immunoSEQ multiplex PCR, while TCRdb's copy carries only in-frame clones and drops some. The sample lists 160,000 or so clones, approximately 8.7% occurring once. The sample comprised central memory CD4+ T cells from blood. All receptors come from a woman aged 30 to 39 with type 1 diabetes.

This chain uses TRBV5-1 with TRBJ2-1, with D maybe TRBD2 (6 bases). CDR1 and CDR2 from the germline V gene are SGHRS and YFSETQ. Trimming took off 3 bases at V and 6 bases at J, with 13 bases between the two ends. There are 14 residues in the CDR3. In nucleotides, the CDR3 is TGCGCCAGCAGCTACAATCAGGGAGGCAATGAGCAGTTCTTC. This encodes CASSYNQGGNEQFF.

In its sample, this clone was seen a few times. The chain carries TRBV2 and TRBJ2-1; 9 nucleotides align to TRBD2. The germline gives CDR1 SNHLY, CDR2 FYNNEI. The CDR3 has 14 residues. V lost 8 bases and J lost 7; bases outside the gene matches: 9. The CDR3 here is CASDLAGRGNEQFF. Here the CDR3 DNA reads TGTGCCAGCGATCTAGCGGGACGGGGGAATGAGCAGTTCTTC.

This clone turned up a few times. V usage is TRBV29-1 and J usage is TRBJ2-2, with TRBD2 identical over 9 bases. CDR1 and CDR2 from the germline V gene are SQVTM and ANQGSEA. This CDR3 comprises 15 residues. The V segment lost 1 base and the J segment 4 bases; nucleotides outside the gene matches: 4. The CDR3 spells CSVEGAGGSTGELFF. CDR3 nucleotide sequence: TGCAGCGTTGAAGGAGCGGGGGGATCCACCGGGGAGCTGTTTTTT.

The chain has TRBV18 and TRBJ2-5, with D unclear. V was pared by 0 bases and J by 0 bases, with 5 bases between. This CDR3 is built from 14 residues. Germline V gene data show CDR1 as KGHSH and CDR2 as LQKENI. In DNA, the CDR3 is TGTGCCAGCTCACCACCACACCACCAAGAGACCCAGTACTTC. Protein product: CASSPPHHQETQYF.

The gene calls are TRBV5-1 and TRBJ2-1, with 10 bases lining up with TRBD2. The junction had 6 bases not matched to a gene; V was cut back by 4 bases and J by 2 bases. CDR3 length: 16 amino acids. The germline V gene has CDR1 SGHRS and CDR2 YFSETQ. The CDR3: CASSASSGSPYNEQFF. CDR3 DNA: TGCGCCAGCAGCGCCTCTAGCGGGAGTCCCTACAATGAGCAGTTCTTC.

This clone has a handful of counts. The genes are TRBV29-1 and TRBJ2-1; 11 bases agree with TRBD2. Looked up from germline, CDR1 is SQVTM and CDR2 is ANQGSEA. Trimming removed 7 bases from V and 7 bases from J; junction bases left unmatched: 3. There are 12 residues in the CDR3. The CDR3 coding sequence is TGCAGCGGGGGACTAGCGGAAAATGAGCAGTTCTTC. Translating gives CSGGLAENEQFF.

In its sample, this clone was seen a few times. In DNA form, the CDR3 reads TGTGCCAGCAGTGGTCCGGGGAACAAAAACATTCAGTACTTC. Translated, it gives CASSGPGNKNIQYF. The chain joins TRBV25-1 to TRBJ2-4; D is possibly TRBD2 (5 bases). V was shortened by 4 bases and J by 3 bases, with 10 bases between the two germline ends. Germline CDR1 is MGHDK and CDR2 is SYGVNS. This CDR3 contains 14 residues.

This clone was recorded a few times. The rearrangement links TRBV7-9 to TRBJ1-2; D call uncertain. This CDR3 spans 13 amino acids. Trimming took off 5 bases at V and 8 bases at J, with 15 bases between the two ends. Germline V CDR1 and CDR2: SEHNR, FQNEAQ (reference sequence). In nucleotides, the CDR3 is TGTGCCAGCAGCCCTTTAGTGGGGAGCGGCTACACCTTC. This translates into CASSPLVGSGYTF.

This rearrangement joins TRBV7-9 to TRBJ2-2; 11 nucleotides line up with TRBD1. Germline V lookup: CDR1 SEHNR, CDR2 FQNEAQ (reference sequence). Trimming took 7 bases from V and 6 from J; bases not matched to a gene: 4. The CDR3 extends over 14 amino acids. This CDR3 is CASTGTGGPGELFF. In DNA, the CDR3 is TGTGCCAGCACCGGGACAGGGGGTCCCGGGGAGCTGTTTTTT.

The chain uses TRBV5-1 and TRBJ2-1, with 9 nucleotides matching TRBD2. Germline V gene sequence: CDR1 SGHRS, CDR2 YFSETQ. V was clipped by 0 bases and J by 9 bases; unmatched bases: 7. The CDR3 runs to 15 residues. CDR3 DNA: TGCGCCAGCAGCTTGGAGACTAGCGGTTTGACTGAGCAGTTCTTC. Protein sequence: CASSLETSGLTEQFF.

In this sample, this clone turned up a few times. The gene calls are TRBV28 and TRBJ2-7; TRBD2 aligns across 9 bases. Germline CDR1 reads MDHEN; CDR2 reads SYDVKM. V lost 10 bases to trimming and J lost 1 base; unmatched junction nucleotides: 11. The CDR3 consists of 15 residues. CDR3 sequence (DNA): TGTGCCACCCAAACTAGCGGGTCTTTTTCCTACGAGCAGTACTTC. Encoded protein: CATQTSGSFSYEQYF.

The chain has TRBV28 and TRBJ1-2; a possible D gene is TRBD1 (6 bases). Germline assignment: CDR1 MDHEN and CDR2 SYDVKM. V was shortened by 3 bases and J by 2 bases, with 13 bases between the two germline ends. This CDR3 is built from 15 residues. CDR3 sequence reads: CASSFQGLFNYGYTF. Here the CDR3 DNA reads TGTGCCAGCAGTTTTCAGGGGCTATTCAACTATGGCTACACCTTC.

This chain joins TRBV27 and TRBJ1-2; 8 bases agree with TRBD1. Germline V gives CDR1 MNHEY, CDR2 SMNVEV (reference sequence). This CDR3 has 12 residues. V lost 3 bases to trimming and J lost 14 bases; unmatched junction nucleotides: 8. The CDR3 is CASSFGGQVFTF. In DNA, the CDR3 is TGTGCCAGCAGTTTTGGGGGACAGGTGTTTACCTTC.

In this sample, this clone turned up many times. V and J are TRBV2 and TRBJ2-2; D gene ambiguous. This CDR3 has 14 residues. V was clipped by 1 base and J by 3 bases, with 6 bases between them. CDR1 and CDR2 from the germline V gene are SNHLY and FYNNEI. The CDR3 region has the DNA TGTGCCAGCAGTGAAGGCCGAGACACCGGGGAGCTGTTTTTT. Its protein product is CASSEGRDTGELFF. Full variable domain (rest looked up from reference TRBV2 and TRBJ2-2): EPEVTQTPSHQVTQMGQEVILRCVPISNHLYFYWYRQILGQKVEFLVSFYNNEISEKSEIFDDQFSVERPDGSNFTLKIRSTKLEDSAMYFCASSEGRDTGELFFGEGSRLTVL.

This clone has a handful of counts. The chain uses TRBV19 and TRBJ2-4; perhaps TRBD1 as D (6 bases). This CDR3 region has 13 residues. Germline values: CDR1 LNHDA, CDR2 SQIVND (reference sequence). The V end was cut by 3 bases, the J end by 13 bases, with 16 bases between. CDR3 in amino acids: CASSIQIGQIQYF. DNA for the CDR3: TGTGCCAGTAGTATCCAGATCGGACAGATCCAGTACTTC.